The rows below give T cell receptor beta chains drawn from one sample of a study of blood T cell repertoires in COVID-19. Using immunoSEQ multiplex PCR, the repertoire was profiled, and TCRdb retains in-frame clones only, with some absent. The sample lists some 250,000 clones; around 82% were seen once. The sample consisted of peripheral blood. The receptor set was obtained from an elderly man with acute or convalescent COVID-19. The CDR3 runs from the conserved cysteine through the conserved F or W. Each record gives: D gene, clone size, J gene, V gene, CDR3 protein, CDR3 DNA. A D gene is named only where the DNA matches it firmly. Rows may omit the clone size; those that give it use once, few, many or a size class.

TRBD1,.,TRBJ1-6,TRBV7-9,CASSLARGQYNSPLHF,TGTGCCAGCAGCTTAGCGCGGGGACAGTATAATTCACCCCTCCACTTT
TRBD2,.,TRBJ2-3,TRBV5-6,CASSSTRTSFTDTQYF,TGTGCCAGCAGCTCGACACGGACTAGTTTCACAGATACGCAGTATTTT
TRBD1,.,TRBJ1-5,TRBV5-1,CASSLGTGNQPQHF,TGCGCCAGCAGCTTGGGGACAGGGAATCAGCCCCAGCATTTT
TRBD1,few,TRBJ2-7,TRBV2,CASSVGPGGTYEQYF,TGTGCCAGCAGTGTAGGGCCAGGGGGTACCTACGAGCAGTACTTC
TRBD1,.,TRBJ1-2,TRBV28,CASTRQGVPHYGYTF,TGTGCCAGCACCCGACAGGGAGTCCCCCACTATGGCTACACCTTC
TRBD1,.,TRBJ1-4,TRBV5-1,CASSSQGAAEKLFF,TGCGCCAGCAGCTCGCAGGGGGCGGCTGAAAAACTGTTTTTT
.,.,TRBJ2-2,TRBV11-3,CASKRDPTGELFF,TGTGCCAGTAAACGGGATCCCACCGGGGAGCTGTTTTTT
TRBD1,.,TRBJ1-6,TRBV6-5,CASSRDRLNSPLHF,TGTGCCAGTAGCCGGGACAGACTTAATTCACCCCTCCACTTT
.,.,TRBJ1-4,TRBV6-5,CASIRSRATNEKLFF,TGTGCCAGCATCCGGTCGAGAGCAACTAATGAAAAACTGTTTTTT
TRBD1,.,TRBJ1-5,TRBV28,CASRRQGAINQPQHF,TGTGCCAGCCGTCGACAGGGCGCTATCAATCAGCCCCAGCATTTT
.,few,TRBJ1-1,TRBV29-1,CSVEGGNTEAFF,TGCAGCGTTGAGGGGGGGAACACTGAAGCTTTCTTT
.,.,TRBJ1-4,TRBV7-9,CASTPYSTNEKLFF,TGTGCCAGCACCCCTTACTCAACTAATGAAAAACTGTTTTTT
TRBD2,.,TRBJ2-7,TRBV7-3,CASSSGLAGGGEQYF,TGTGCCAGCAGCTCCGGACTAGCGGGAGGTGGAGAGCAGTACTTC
.,once,TRBJ1-5,TRBV28,CASSLVVVGPNQPQHF,TGTGCCAGCAGTTTGGTTGTTGTGGGCCCCAATCAGCCCCAGCATTTT
.,.,TRBJ1-5,TRBV6-2/TRBV6-3,CASSYAAGRSQPQHF,TGTGCCAGCAGTTACGCCGCAGGGAGGAGTCAGCCCCAGCATTTT
TRBD1,.,TRBJ2-4,TRBV5-4,CASSLAGGSKNIQYF,TGTGCCAGCAGCTTGGCAGGGGGCTCCAAAAACATTCAGTACTTC
TRBD1,.,TRBJ2-7,TRBV5-1,CASSLAGQGVWEQYF,TGCGCCAGCAGCCTGGCTGGACAGGGTGTTTGGGAGCAGTACTTC
.,once,TRBJ2-3,TRBV20-1,CSASLDAGDTQYF,TGCAGTGCTAGTTTGGACGCAGGGGATACGCAGTATTTT
TRBD2,few,TRBJ2-7,TRBV5-1,CASSLRAGAGEPEQYF,TGCGCCAGCAGCTTGCGGGCGGGAGCGGGAGAACCCGAGCAGTACTTC
.,.,TRBJ2-3,TRBV30,CAWSGHRDTQYF,TGTGCCTGGAGTGGCCACAGGGATACGCAGTATTTT
.,.,TRBJ2-1,TRBV29-1,CSAVRGLRDEQFF,TGCAGCGCCGTAAGGGGACTTAGGGATGAGCAGTTCTTC
.,.,TRBJ1-1,TRBV19,CASSILSGEAFF,TGTGCCAGTAGTATCCTAAGCGGTGAAGCTTTCTTT
TRBD2,once,TRBJ2-1,TRBV18,CASSPATGGTVNNEQFF,TGTGCCAGCTCACCTGCCACGGGAGGTACGGTGAACAATGAGCAGTTCTTC
.,once,TRBJ1-2,TRBV29-1,CSVDSAGYGYTF,TGCAGCGTTGATTCGGCGGGCTATGGCTACACCTTC
TRBD1,once,TRBJ2-7,TRBV28,CASSLGGAGQGYEQYF,TGTGCCAGCAGTTTAGGAGGGGCAGGACAGGGCTACGAGCAGTACTTC
.,.,TRBJ2-1,TRBV2,CASSVLGLNNEQFF,TGTGCCAGCAGTGTTCTAGGACTGAACAATGAGCAGTTCTTC
TRBD2,.,TRBJ2-1,TRBV10-1,CASSGPGTGGGNEQFF,TGCGCCAGCAGTGGGCCCGGGACCGGGGGGGGGAATGAGCAGTTCTTC
.,.,TRBJ2-7,TRBV5-1,CASSRIRDGAYEQYF,TGCGCCAGCAGCAGGATCAGGGATGGGGCCTACGAGCAGTACTTC
.,.,TRBJ2-5,TRBV30,CACWRRGETQYF,TGTGCCTGCTGGCGGCGTGGGGAGACCCAGTACTTC
TRBD2,.,TRBJ2-7,TRBV19,CASSIINREDNYEQYF,TGTGCCAGTAGTATAATTAACCGGGAGGACAATTACGAGCAGTACTTC
.,.,TRBJ2-2,TRBV24-1,CATAGTTGVRTNTGELFF,TGTGCCACCGCCGGCACGACCGGGGTCAGAACGAACACCGGGGAGCTGTTTTTT
TRBD1,.,TRBJ1-3,TRBV19,CASSPDRGNTIYF,TGTGCCAGTAGTCCGGACAGGGGAAACACCATATATTTT
TRBD1,few,TRBJ1-5,TRBV12-3/TRBV12-4,CASSTSDRSQHF,TGTGCCAGCAGTACCTCGGACAGGTCTCAGCATTTT
.,.,TRBJ1-5,TRBV7-2,CASSLGGPQHF,TGTGCCAGCAGCTTGGGGGGGCCCCAGCATTTT
.,few,TRBJ2-3,TRBV12-3/TRBV12-4,CASSPQVDTQYF,TGTGCCAGCAGTCCCCAGGTTGATACGCAGTATTTT
.,.,TRBJ1-1,TRBV27,CASSLRPGFQLMNTEAFF,TGTGCCAGCAGTTTGCGTCCCGGGTTCCAGTTAATGAACACTGAAGCTTTCTTT
.,.,TRBJ2-3,TRBV7-7,CASSLAGRSDTQYF,TGTGCTAGCAGCCTGGCCGGGAGATCCGATACGCAGTATTTT
TRBD1,.,TRBJ1-1,TRBV6-5,CASKTTGGHTEAFF,TGTGCCAGCAAGACGACAGGGGGCCACACTGAAGCTTTCTTT
TRBD1,few,TRBJ2-7,TRBV11-3,CASSLGGQGPHEQYF,TGTGCCAGCAGCTTAGGGGGACAGGGTCCCCACGAGCAGTACTTC
TRBD1,.,TRBJ1-6,TRBV18,CASSPGTGSSPLHF,TGTGCCAGCTCTCCCGGGACAGGGAGTTCACCCCTCCACTTT
TRBD2,.,TRBJ2-3,TRBV27,CASSFTSSGGYDTQYF,TGTGCCAGCAGTTTCACCTCAAGCGGGGGGTATGATACGCAGTATTTT
.,few,TRBJ1-6,TRBV5-1,CASSPQGKLRESPLHF,TGCGCCAGCAGCCCCCAGGGAAAACTCAGGGAATCACCCCTCCACTTT